This entry lists 2 T cell receptor beta chains sequenced from one sample in a study of blood T cell repertoires in COVID-19. Clones were read by immunoSEQ multiplex PCR, and TCRdb kept only the in-frame ones, dropping some. The data hold fewer than 70,000 clones, with around 89% observed a single time. Sequenced material: peripheral blood. The receptor source for this set is a human donor in a cohort sampled during active COVID-19.

This clone was counted a single time. This chain uses TRBV6-2 or TRBV6-3 with TRBJ1-1, with 9 nucleotides matching TRBD1. The V gene end was trimmed by 6 bases and the J gene end by 1 base; junction bases not matched to a gene: 9. This CDR3 comprises 16 residues. CDR1 and CDR2 (germline): MNHEY, SVGEGT. CDR3 sequence (DNA): TGTGCCAGCAGCTCGGGACAGGGTTCTTCGAACACTGAAGCTTTCTTT. Translated: CASSSGQGSSNTEAFF.

The rearrangement joins TRBV5-4 to TRBJ2-7, with 10 bases lining up with TRBD1. This CDR3 is built from 16 residues. Germline CDR1 is SGHNT and CDR2 is YYREEE (reference sequence). Trimming took 2 bases from V and 5 from J; bases not matched to a gene: 10. The CDR3 nucleotides read TGTGCCAGCAGCTTTACTGCTGGACAGGGGGTCCACGAGCAGTACTTC. It codes for CASSFTAGQGVHEQYF.